The 4 T cell receptor beta chains below were found in one sample sequenced in a study of T cells after yellow fever vaccination. One entry per CDR3 protein, called by TCRdb with MiXCR from the 5' RACE reads. The sample holds fewer than 350,000 distinct CDR3 sequences; roughly 3.5% are singletons and the top ten take around 20%. The material sequenced was PBMCs, taken on the day of the yellow fever booster vaccination. Receptors originate from a man younger than 30 who received the YFV17D yellow fever vaccine.

The chain employs TRBV29-1 and TRBJ2-1; 7 bases agree with TRBD2. V lost 4 bases and J lost 8; bases outside the gene matches: 5. This CDR3 is 12 amino acids long. The V gene's germline CDR1 is SQVTM and CDR2 ANQGSEA. The CDR3 DNA sequence: TGCAGCGTTGGGACGGGGGGTGATGAGCAGTTCTTC. It translates to CSVGTGGDEQFF.

A few counts support this clonotype. The chain employs TRBV19 and TRBJ1-1, with no clear D. The V and J ends lost 1 base and 7 bases respectively, with 7 bases between them. Germline lookup yields CDR1 LNHDA and CDR2 SQIVND (reference sequence). This CDR3 has 12 residues. CDR3 DNA: TGTGCCAGTAGTATAGTGGGTCGTGAAGCTTTCTTT. It yields the protein CASSIVGREAFF.

This clonotype was counted at least ten times. One junction end disagrees with the germline gene, perhaps due to a read error. The chain has TRBV5-1 and TRBJ2-5, with 8 bases aligning to TRBD2. Germline CDR1 and CDR2: SGHRS and YFSETQ. The CDR3 is 14 amino acids. CDR3 nucleotides: TGTGCCAGCAGCTTGAGCGGGGGCCAAGAGACCCAGTACTTC. This codes for CASSLSGGQETQYF.

The V and J genes are TRBV5-6 and TRBJ1-5; 7 bases align to TRBD1. The CDR3 contains 14 residues. CDR1 is SGHDT, CDR2 YYEEEE, per germline. V lost 4 bases, J lost 5 bases, and 6 bases stayed unmatched. CDR3 region: CASSRQGPDQPQHF. The CDR3 bases are TGTGCCAGCAGCCGACAGGGACCCGATCAGCCCCAGCATTTT.